What follows describes a single TCR beta chain. The antigen is not known. This sample stems from a study of response to subunit inactivated influenza vaccine. From the RT-PCR reads, TCRdb called clonotypes with MiXCR, one entry per CDR3 protein. The table records 650,000 to 700,000 distinct CDR3 sequences, more than 15% of them present only once. General study points: Authors suggested seasonal influenza vaccinations each recruit few new T cells.

Sequences were derived from PBMCs from blood, sampled approximately 12 days after vaccination. This TCR was sampled from a man in his forties or fifties who received an inactivated influenza vaccine.

CDR3 amino acids: CASSEAANTGELFF. CDR3 in DNA: TGTGCCAGCAGTGAAGCGGCTAACACCGGGGAGCTGTTTTTT. The gene calls are TRBV2 and TRBJ2-2; D is unclear. In germline, CDR1 is SNHLY, CDR2 FYNNEI. There are 14 residues in the CDR3. The V gene lost 0 bases and the J gene lost 2 bases, with 4 bases spanning the gap.